In its sample, the clone carrying this T cell receptor (beta chain) was seen a few times. Its antigen remains unknown. TCRdb passed the 5' RACE reads through MiXCR, listing each CDR3 protein once. The sample yields approximately 150,000 distinct CDR3 sequences, approximately 13% seen once. These data originate in a study of T-cell memory formation after mild COVID-19. Regarding the study as a whole: The study detected some responding clones in pre-infection memory, suggesting cross-reactive memory joined. Still unconfirmed is whether the second-wave clones peaking on day 37 recognized SARS-CoV-2. Contracting CD8+ clones were enriched in EMRA, CD4+ mainly in CM and EM.

Specimen: PBMCs or a T cell subset sorted from them (not recorded which). This TCR was recovered from a man between 18 and 35 years old who had mild COVID-19 (a few samples of this study predate the infection). Cell type and time point are not known.

The CDR3 loop reads CSARGLAGPMGGELFF. In nucleotides, the CDR3 is TGCAGTGCTAGAGGGCTAGCGGGACCTATGGGAGGGGAGCTGTTTTTT. The chain has TRBV20-1 and TRBJ2-2, with TRBD2 identical over 9 bases. Unmatched junction bases numbered 11, after V lost 1 base and J lost 8 bases. Germline CDR1 DFQATT, CDR2 SNEGSKA (reference sequence). The CDR3 consists of 16 residues.